This TCR beta chain was identified in a study of cytomegalovirus exposure and HLA in healthy donors (dated 2017 in TCRdb). About the investigation overall: An earlier analysis of approximately 640 of the donors reported more than 250 Gb of sequence data and 100 million to 130 million unique TCR beta sequences from 150 million to 200 million T cells. The genetic ancestry cluster associated with self-reported Caucasian donors included around 76% of the approximately 430 genotyped donors. The study combined high-throughput TCR immunosequencing, statistical association of individual TCRs with disease status, and machine learning to predict cytomegalovirus infection status. Approximately 310 gigabases of sequencing data and roughly 81 million unique TCR sequences made up an early release that covered nearly 650 HLA-typed donors. An earlier analysis of approximately 500 of the donors applied high-throughput TCR beta sequencing to assess whether each TCR beta V gene segment acted as functional or pseudogenic. Every discovery cohort repertoire had been produced on one sequencing platform. A later genetic analysis used genome-wide SNP genotypes for about 55% of the 666 donors, treating that subset as a discovery cohort. Both class I and class II loci were covered by HLA typing, at four-digit resolution. In a later analysis, previously published TCR beta repertoires from about 670 donors were re-analyzed and high-resolution HLA genotyping was added so that TCR occurrence patterns could be studied. Besides the first cohort of some 670 subjects, a separate validation cohort made up of 120 different subjects was used. Rather than drawing on any new phenotypic data, the later analysis identified candidate immune exposures from TCR beta sequences and the way those sequences occurred across donors. The number of donors typed differed by locus, with about 629-630 for A, B, C, DRB1 and DQB1, over 500 for DQA1, 600 to 610 for DPA1, and over 400 for DPB1. The T cell repertoires of some 700 subjects were profiled by immunosequencing and related to cytomegalovirus serostatus. Donor age, sex, ethnicity and CMV serostatus were collected together with the repertoire data. About 5 DR-DQ haplotypes were handled as single units for association and clustering, since linkage in the cohort was strong. Among several hundred genotyped donors of the cohort, an average of approximately 220,000 unique TCR beta nucleotide sequences was sequenced per donor, of which roughly 18% were non-productive. The aim of the study was to test whether cataloging public T cell receptors could identify signatures of past pathogen exposure. Findings and caveats that apply to the study as a whole: Linkage disequilibrium might explain the correlated functional status among segregating V segments, but an unknown experimental factor could not be ruled out. Assigning TCR associations to individual alleles was difficult when HLA alleles, especially DR and DQ, strongly co-occurred. For the cohort, immune exposure information was limited to CMV serostatus. In an earlier analysis of 587 of the donors, most TCR beta V segments appeared in productive rearrangements about 90% or about 30% of the time, broadly matching IMGT annotations. The authors suggested that the approach could potentially be generalized to other disease states and immunological phenotypes. The study listed 150 to 200 TCR beta chains as associated with cytomegalovirus. The sequencing pipeline was judged likely to have produced a cluster of highly shared sequence variants as a technical artifact. A further reported finding was that TCR beta sequences accurately predicted the HLA-A and HLA-B alleles for most subjects in the first cohort. In vitro tests confirmed that a few of the cytomegalovirus-associated TCR beta chains recognize cytomegalovirus antigens. In a later analysis, several top co-occurrence clusters were reported to appear linked to parvovirus B19, influenza, CMV and Epstein-Barr virus. At a false discovery rate of 0.05, a later analysis linked about 17,000 TCR beta sequences to specific HLA alleles. Because some donors lacked HLA typing at each locus, the association tests relied only on the typed subset. In a later genetic analysis, a missense DCLRE1C variant was associated with V-gene and J-gene trimming of TCR beta chains, and the association was replicated in an independent cohort. Most TCR sequences were seen in very few donors, while some public TCRs were found in many individuals. The cohort was sequenced for TCR beta chains only, and without alpha or paired-chain data the features that could be detected were limited. Roughly uniform sequencing depth across donors was assumed in presence/absence analyses, although this assumption may not hold. Because counts were too low, around 18 rarely observed V segments, including chromosome 9 orphons, were left out of the earlier analysis of about 620 of the donors. In a later analysis, HLA-associated TCR beta chains showed more clonal expansion and lower generation probabilities than non-associated chains that were equally common. Some IMGT-functional V segments, including TRBV6-2 and TRBV6-3, could not be told apart with the 87-base-pair reads, so those segments were excluded. According to a later analysis, most CMV-associated TCR beta chains appeared to be HLA-restricted, and the HLA associations seemed to be driven largely by CMV exposure. In a later analysis, TCR association rates were found to vary across HLA loci, with the most associated TCRs seen for DRB1 alleles and the fewest for HLA-C alleles. A later genetic analysis reported fewer N-insertions in productive TCRs among donors in an Asian-associated ancestry cluster than the roughly 650-donor mean. The classifier was reported to diagnose cytomegalovirus status with high specificity and sensitivity in both the original and validation cohorts.

Trimming leaves V shorter by 1 base and J shorter by 2 bases, with the junction holding 26 bases beyond the gene matches. Measured from the cysteine to the phenylalanine, the CDR3 is 24 residues long. The read is trimmed to its CDR3 DNA, 72 bases read in frame from base 1. From the germline V gene (reference sequence), CDR1 is MNHEY and CDR2 is SMNVEV. In total, 666 healthy bone marrow donors made up the cohort. Cohort members were all nominally healthy when sampled, although unrecorded immune exposures were likely present. The donor tested CMV seronegative, placing the donor among the 350 to 400 seronegative members of the cohort. Every donor gave a peripheral blood sample, and the peripheral blood mononuclear cells from that sample were used for TCR beta sequencing. The Qiagen DNeasy Blood Extraction Kit was used to extract genomic DNA from the blood cell samples. The protocol used for the library was the immunoSEQ multiplex PCR assay. For the multiplex PCR, a mixture combining 60 forward primers for TCR Vbeta segments and 13 reverse primers for TCR Jbeta segments was used. The CDR3 region of rearranged TCR beta genes was amplified from genomic DNA by a multiplex PCR assay. On the Illumina HiSeq System, the amplified TCR beta libraries were sequenced as 87-base-pair reads. On the authors' methods: A later analysis counted tens of millions of unique TCR beta chains across the 650 to 700 repertoires, and roughly 11 million of these chains were shared by at least two donors. A nearest-neighbor algorithm error-corrected the raw reads and collapsed the reads into unique sequences, merging closely related sequences to remove PCR and sequencing errors. V, D and J gene segments were assigned by aligning CDR3 sequences to IMGT reference sequences. For a sequence to be retained, a match of at least six nucleotides to both a V gene segment and a J gene segment was required. Rearrangements were called productive when the CDR3 lacked stop codons and stayed in frame with V and J; all others were non-productive. CDR3 was defined according to IMGT convention as the region running from the second conserved V-encoded cysteine to the conserved J-encoded phenylalanine. The earlier analysis of approximately 590 of the donors excluded any sequence lacking an unambiguous match to a single V gene segment. An earlier analysis of about 600 of the donors called V segments functional above 56.7% productive rearrangements and segregating when the between-donor standard deviation exceeded 5%. A statistical classification framework was developed to diagnose cytomegalovirus status using the catalog of TCR beta chain sequences. V and J gene assignment, in a later analysis, came from comparing TCR nucleotide sequences with IMGT/GENE-DB human TR gene sequences. The TCRdist pipeline was used in a later analysis to assign CDR3 sequences and most-parsimonious VDJ recombination scenarios. In a later analysis, each TCR beta chain was defined by its CDR3 amino acid sequence together with its V-gene family, and reads without a unique V-gene family were excluded. As a way to deal with suspected cross-contamination and a sequencing artifact, a later analysis dropped roughly 600 nucleotide sequences that were highly shared and had low generation probability. In a later analysis, a clonal expansion index was calculated for each public chain from normalized within-repertoire ranks of inferred template counts. Generation probabilities in a later analysis came from a VDJ recombination model fitted to out-of-frame rearrangements, and those results were checked against IGoR. In a later analysis, hypergeometric tests were used to score TCR-TCR, TCR-HLA and TCR-CMV co-occurrence, with a repertoire-size bias correction applied to TCR pairs. In a later analysis, false discovery rates were estimated by permuting HLA or CMV assignments 20 times. In a later analysis, co-occurring TCRs were grouped with DBSCAN, and TCRdist sequence similarity was added when clustering was performed within HLA-allele-positive subsets. Repertoires with fewer than 30,000 or more than 120,000 public chains were left out of co-occurrence clustering, as were four to six repertoires with anomalous nucleotide sharing. The table was pulled from immuneACCESS by TCRdb, which kept in-frame rearrangements only. Such tables lose some clones; where checked, under half of the loss comes from unresolved V genes, and the rest has no known cause. Clonal size and the V and J genes are those of that table, whereas D and trimming came from the DNA. The sample data list some 130,000 clones, and 77% of these were observed just once. The ten largest account for around 2% of the sample.

Comment on this clone: Its antigen remains undetermined. Nothing much larger sits one base from this clone, and base qualities are not available.

The V gene is TRBV27 and the J gene is TRBJ2-1; a stretch of 10 junction bases matches TRBD2. The receptor was derived from a man in his thirties or forties in good health and CMV-seronegative. The sequencing sample was made of PBMCs. The CDR3 reads as follows: CASSLWVGQGSVAGGNRPYNEQFF. The nucleotides read TGTGCCAGCAGTTTATGGGTCGGACAGGGCAGTGTAGCGGGAGGCAATCGCCCCTACAATGAGCAGTTCTTC.